Described below is a single T cell receptor (beta chain) sequence and its context. Its target is not known. This record belongs to a study of siplizumab effects on memory and regulatory T cells. Broader study findings: In siplizumab conditions, mappable alloreactive CD4+ clones averaged around 64% Treg-derived, against 25% to 30% in controls. Fewer alloreactive sequences mapped to unstimulated CD4+ memory cells under siplizumab.

Repertoires were generated with immunoSEQ multiplex PCR, while TCRdb's copy carries only in-frame clones and drops some. Of about 100,000 clones listed, about 93% are singletons. The CDR3 contains 18 residues. V dropped 0 bases and J dropped 6; count of bases not matched to a gene: 16. Germline V gene sequence: CDR1 MGHRA, CDR2 YSYEKL. The V gene is TRBV4-1, the J gene TRBJ2-5, with TRBD1 matching 7 bases. The receptor comes from a human donor in good health. Sequenced material: Tregs sorted from blood. The CDR3 DNA reads TGCGCCAGCAGCCAAGAGGGGGAAGGAACAGGGGTAAGGAAGACCCAGTACTTC. Protein product: CASSQEGEGTGVRKTQYF.